The clone carrying this T cell receptor beta chain was counted many times. Its specificity is unknown. CDR3 length equals 15 residues. Germline V gene sequence: CDR1 SGHRS, CDR2 YFSETQ. V lost 2 bases to trimming and J lost 1 base; unmatched junction nucleotides: 6. TCRbeta library preparation incorporated unique molecular identifiers. TCRdb itself ran the PCR reads through MiXCR, one entry per CDR3 protein. In the table there are over 100,000 distinct CDR3 sequences, around 5.9% of which are singletons. The data belong to a study of T-cell reconstitution after alpha-beta-depleted transplantation in children. Overall study findings and caveats: At the one-year point after transplant, T-cell counts and TCRbeta diversity were found to come mostly from T cells that had been newly produced.

This sample comprised PBMCs, mostly from graft donor cells, obtained 60 days after TCRalphabeta/CD19-depleted stem cell transplant. This chain links TRBV5-1 with TRBJ2-7; 7 bases are shared with TRBD1. This sequence originates from a female patient aged 2-9 years who had a stem cell transplant for Fanconi anemia, so the T cells may come from the graft donor. This CDR3 is CASSFPGGNSYEQYF. The CDR3 coding sequence is TGCGCCAGCAGCTTCCCAGGGGGAAATTCCTACGAGCAGTACTTC.